This T cell receptor (beta chain) was retrieved from a study of cytomegalovirus exposure and HLA in healthy donors. The PCR was carried out with 60 Vbeta primers and 13 Jbeta primers. The protocol was immunoSEQ multiplex PCR, while the TCRdb copy is restricted to in-frame clones and leaves out a portion. The sample consists of about 130,000 clones, roughly 83% of them appearing once. Specimen: PBMCs. This clonotype originated in a man between 18 and 35 years old in good health and CMV-seropositive.

The chain's CDR3 is CASRQGQGTDTQYF. CDR3 sequence (DNA): TGTGCCAGCAGACAGGGACAGGGGACAGATACGCAGTATTTT. The chain has TRBV7-9 and TRBJ2-3, with 10 bases matching TRBD1. The J segment lost 3 bases and the V segment lost 6 bases, leaving 3 bases of the junction unmatched. There are 14 residues in the CDR3. In germline, CDR1 is SEHNR, CDR2 FQNEAQ (reference sequence).